Listed below are T cell receptor beta chains from one sample, sequenced in a study of blood T cell repertoires in COVID-19. TCRdb's copy holds only in-frame clones and misses some; the assay was immunoSEQ multiplex PCR. The table has more than 110,000 clones, more than 70% seen once. The specimen sequenced was PBMCs or T cells enriched from blood (not recorded which). These receptors all stem from a man in his forties or fifties with acute COVID-19. Each CDR3 is given without its conserved first and last residue.

J gene | V gene | CDR3 protein
TRBJ2-1 | TRBV5-1 | ASSLVRGTSGTNNEQF
TRBJ2-2 | TRBV9 | ASSPTTGVTGELF
TRBJ2-7 | TRBV11-2 | ASSFSRDSSYEQY
TRBJ2-1 | TRBV10-2 | ASRTPERHNEQF
TRBJ1-5 | TRBV2 | ASSEGARFQPQH
TRBJ1-1 | TRBV27 | ASSFSQNTEAF
TRBJ1-1 | TRBV30 | AWRFDISEAF
TRBJ1-2 | TRBV7-9 | ASSLNSGDGYT
TRBJ2-7 | TRBV10-1 | ASSESAGDLSYEQY
TRBJ1-5 | TRBV19 | ASSRQGTSNQPQH
TRBJ2-3 | TRBV27 | ASSFSGEITDTQY
TRBJ1-2 | TRBV19 | ASSSPQGGYYGYT
TRBJ1-1 | TRBV10-3 | AISRAGEGGTEAF
TRBJ2-3 | TRBV2 | AGSSDYSLSSTDTQY
TRBJ2-7 | TRBV2 | ASSESVIVGQY
TRBJ2-7 | TRBV24-1 | ATSEQTNGYEQY
TRBJ2-7 | TRBV28 | ASSTSGGRGPYEQY
TRBJ2-5 | TRBV6-2/TRBV6-3 | ASSQGRDIPRETQY